This T cell receptor (beta chain) was observed in a study of T-cell memory formation after mild COVID-19. The trim removed 3 bases at V and 5 bases at J, leaving 6 bases unmatched. There are 13 residues in the CDR3. From germline, CDR1 is DFQATT and CDR2 SNEGSKA (reference sequence). A 5'RACE reaction primed in the constant segment made cDNA libraries of TCR alpha and TCR beta, and these carried sample barcodes and UMIs. TCRdb processed the 5' RACE reads anew with MiXCR; each CDR3 protein has one entry. Of approximately 300,000 distinct CDR3 sequences in the sample, 7% to 10% were seen once. General study findings and limits: What remained unconfirmed was the SARS-CoV-2 specificity of second-wave clones peaking on day 37.

This clonotype showed up many times. Its antigen remains unknown. The gene calls are TRBV20-1 and TRBJ1-1; 7 bases agree with TRBD1. The clonotype originates from a man aged 18 to 29 who had mild COVID-19 (a few samples of this study predate the infection). Cell type and time point are not known. Sequenced material: PBMCs or a T cell subset sorted from them (not recorded which). The CDR3 sequence is CSASQGQPTEAFF. In DNA form, the CDR3 reads TGCAGTGCTAGCCAGGGACAGCCGACTGAAGCTTTCTTT.